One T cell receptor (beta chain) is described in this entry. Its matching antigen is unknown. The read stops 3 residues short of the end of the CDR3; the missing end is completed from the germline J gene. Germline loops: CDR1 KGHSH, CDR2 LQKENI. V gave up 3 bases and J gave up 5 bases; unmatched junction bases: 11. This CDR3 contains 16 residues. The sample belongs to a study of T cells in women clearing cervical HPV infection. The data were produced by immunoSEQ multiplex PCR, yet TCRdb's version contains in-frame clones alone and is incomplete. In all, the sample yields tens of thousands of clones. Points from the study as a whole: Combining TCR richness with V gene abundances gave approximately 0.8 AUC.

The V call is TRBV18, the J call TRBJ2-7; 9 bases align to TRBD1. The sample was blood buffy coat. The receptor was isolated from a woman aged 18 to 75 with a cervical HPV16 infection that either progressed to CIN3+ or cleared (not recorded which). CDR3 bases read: TGTGCCAGCTCACCCGACCGGGACAGGGAGTCCGACGAG. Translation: CASSPDRDRESDE. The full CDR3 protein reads CASSPDRDRESDEQYF.